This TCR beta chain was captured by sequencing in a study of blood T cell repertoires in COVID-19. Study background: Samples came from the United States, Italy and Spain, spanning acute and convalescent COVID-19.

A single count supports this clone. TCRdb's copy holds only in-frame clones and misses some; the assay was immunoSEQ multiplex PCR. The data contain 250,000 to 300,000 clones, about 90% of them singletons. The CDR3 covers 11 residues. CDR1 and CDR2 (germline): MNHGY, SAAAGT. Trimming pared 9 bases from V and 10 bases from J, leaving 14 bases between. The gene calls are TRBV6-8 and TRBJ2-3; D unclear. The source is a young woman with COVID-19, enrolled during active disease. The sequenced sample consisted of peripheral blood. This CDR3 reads CARVEAPAQYF. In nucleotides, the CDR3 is TGTGCCAGGGTCGAGGCACCCGCGCAGTATTTT.